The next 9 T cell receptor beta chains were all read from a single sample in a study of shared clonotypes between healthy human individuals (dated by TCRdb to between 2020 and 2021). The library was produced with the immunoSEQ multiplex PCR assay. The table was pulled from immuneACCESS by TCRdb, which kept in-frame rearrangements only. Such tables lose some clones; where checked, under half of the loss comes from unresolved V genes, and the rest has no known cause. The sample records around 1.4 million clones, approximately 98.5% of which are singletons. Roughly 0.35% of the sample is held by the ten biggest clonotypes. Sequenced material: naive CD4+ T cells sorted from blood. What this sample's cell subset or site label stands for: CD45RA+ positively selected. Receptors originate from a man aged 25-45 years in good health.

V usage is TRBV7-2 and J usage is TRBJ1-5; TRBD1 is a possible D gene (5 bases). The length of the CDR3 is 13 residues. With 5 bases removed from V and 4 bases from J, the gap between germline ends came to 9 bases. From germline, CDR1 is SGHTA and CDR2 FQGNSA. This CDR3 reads CASSKDRNQPQHF. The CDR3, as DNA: TGTGCCAGCAGCAAAGACAGAAATCAGCCCCAGCATTTT.

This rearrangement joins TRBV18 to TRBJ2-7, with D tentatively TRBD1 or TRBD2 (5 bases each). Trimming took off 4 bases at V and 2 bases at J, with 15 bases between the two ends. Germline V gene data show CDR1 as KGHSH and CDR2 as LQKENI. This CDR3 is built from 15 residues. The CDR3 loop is CASSLGTGRTYEQYF. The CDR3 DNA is TGTGCCAGCTCACTGGGGACGGGGCGTACCTACGAGCAGTACTTC.

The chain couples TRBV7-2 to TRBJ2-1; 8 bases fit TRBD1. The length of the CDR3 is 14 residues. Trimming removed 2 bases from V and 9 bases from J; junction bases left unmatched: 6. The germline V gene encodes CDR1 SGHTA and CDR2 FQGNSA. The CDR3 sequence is CASSLQGARVEQFF. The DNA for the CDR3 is TGTGCCAGCAGCTTACAGGGGGCGCGGGTTGAGCAGTTCTTC.

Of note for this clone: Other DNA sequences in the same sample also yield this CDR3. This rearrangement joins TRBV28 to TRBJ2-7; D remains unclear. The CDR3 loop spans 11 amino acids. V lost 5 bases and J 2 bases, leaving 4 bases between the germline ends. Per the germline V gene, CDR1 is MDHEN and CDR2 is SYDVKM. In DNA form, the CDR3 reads TGTGCCAGCAGTATAACCTACGAGCAGTACTTC. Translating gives CASSITYEQYF.

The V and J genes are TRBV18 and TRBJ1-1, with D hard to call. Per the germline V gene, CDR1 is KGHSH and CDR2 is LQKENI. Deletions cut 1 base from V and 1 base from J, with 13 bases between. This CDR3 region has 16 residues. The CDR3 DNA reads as TGTGCCAGCTCACCACTGTTTAGTCAGGAGAACACTGAAGCTTTCTTT. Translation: CASSPLFSQENTEAFF. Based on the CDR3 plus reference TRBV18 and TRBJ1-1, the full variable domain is NAGVMQNPRHLVRRRGQEARLRCSPMKGHSHVYWYRQLPEEGLKFMVYLQKENIIDESGMPKERFSAEFPKEGPSILRIQQVVRGDSAAYFCASSPLFSQENTEAFFGQGTRLTVV.

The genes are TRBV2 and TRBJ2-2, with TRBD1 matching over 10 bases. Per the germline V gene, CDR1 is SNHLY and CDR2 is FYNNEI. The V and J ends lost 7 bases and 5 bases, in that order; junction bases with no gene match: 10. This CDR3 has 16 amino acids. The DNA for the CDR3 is TGTGCCAGCAATAGACAGGGGGCTTTAGTTACCGGGGAGCTGTTTTTT. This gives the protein CASNRQGALVTGELFF.

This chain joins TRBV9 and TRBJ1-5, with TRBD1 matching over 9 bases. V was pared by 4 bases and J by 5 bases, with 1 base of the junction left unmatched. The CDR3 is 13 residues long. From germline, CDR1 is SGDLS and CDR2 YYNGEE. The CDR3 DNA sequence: TGTGCCAGCAGCCGGACAGGGGATCAGCCCCAGCATTTT. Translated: CASSRTGDQPQHF.

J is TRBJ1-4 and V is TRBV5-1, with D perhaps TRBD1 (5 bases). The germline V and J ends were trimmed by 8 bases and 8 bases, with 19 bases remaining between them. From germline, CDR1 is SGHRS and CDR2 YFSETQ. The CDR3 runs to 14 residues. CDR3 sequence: CARGDTGKREKLFF. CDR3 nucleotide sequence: TGCGCCAGGGGAGACACAGGCAAACGGGAAAAACTGTTTTTT.

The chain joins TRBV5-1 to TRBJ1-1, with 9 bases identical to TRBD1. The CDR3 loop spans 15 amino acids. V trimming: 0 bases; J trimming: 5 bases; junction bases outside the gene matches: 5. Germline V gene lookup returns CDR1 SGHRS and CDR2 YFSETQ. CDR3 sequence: CASSLAAGQGTEAFF. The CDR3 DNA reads TGCGCCAGCAGCTTGGCCGCCGGACAGGGGACTGAAGCTTTCTTT.